This T cell receptor beta chain is from a study of cytomegalovirus exposure and HLA in healthy donors. Study outcomes and limitations: Overall, roughly 160 TCR beta chains were annotated as cytomegalovirus-associated.

Primers: 60 Vbeta forward and 13 Jbeta reverse. Profiled with immunoSEQ multiplex PCR; TCRdb holds only in-frame clones, not every one. The table shows over 75,000 clones, with over 65% occurring only once. With regard to this clone: Antigen specificity is unknown.

CDR1 is MNHEY and CDR2 is SVGAGI in the germline V gene. Trimming left V 0 bases short and J 3 bases short, with 13 bases between. The CDR3 runs 16 residues. The specimen was PBMCs. This clonotype was sampled from an older woman in good health and CMV-seronegative. The chain uses TRBV6-5 and TRBJ2-3; TRBD2 might be the D (6 bases). CDR3 protein: CASSYSSGSRTDTQYF. The CDR3 DNA reads as TGTGCCAGCAGTTACTCGTCCGGGAGCAGAACAGATACGCAGTATTTT.